What follows are 12 T cell receptor beta chains derived from one specimen sequenced in a study of blood T cells in healthy people across ages. Primed by a sample-barcoded 5' primer and a J-beta primer mix, a second PCR proceeded for 7 to 11 cycles. TCRdb used MiXCR to reprocess the 5' RACE reads, holding one entry per CDR3 protein. In the table there are 550,000 to 600,000 distinct CDR3 sequences, around half of which are singletons. The sample consisted of blood. The receptor source for this set is a man older than 75 in good health.

This chain connects TRBV9 to TRBJ1-2, with a weak D call TRBD1 (6 bases). Germline CDR1 and CDR2: SGDLS and YYNGEE. The length of the CDR3 is 18 residues. Trimming stripped 6 bases from V and 3 bases from J, with 27 bases between. The CDR3 region is CASTPSTLTGPSDYGYTF. CDR3 bases: TGTGCCAGCACCCCGTCCACTTTGACAGGTCCTAGTGACTATGGCTACACCTTC.

The chain couples TRBV12-3 or TRBV12-4 to TRBJ2-3, with TRBD2 matching over 10 bases. The V gene end was trimmed by 1 base and the J gene end by 2 bases; junction bases not matched to a gene: 3. The CDR3 extends over 16 amino acids. The CDR3 region is CASSLDLAGVTDTQYF. The CDR3 coding sequence is TGTGCCAGCAGTTTAGATCTAGCGGGGGTCACAGATACGCAGTATTTT.

This clonotype appeared once. The rearrangement links TRBV7-2 to TRBJ1-2; D is possibly TRBD1 (6 bases). CDR3 length: 15 amino acids. V lost 1 base and J lost 4, with 13 bases in between. Germline assignment: CDR1 SGHTA and CDR2 FQGNSA. The CDR3 spells CASSLGRGGLYGYTF. CDR3 sequence (DNA): TGTGCCAGCAGCTTAGGTAGAGGGGGTCTCTATGGCTACACCTTC.

This sequence joins TRBV20-1 and TRBJ2-1; D is possibly TRBD2 (5 bases). This CDR3 is 15 amino acids long. Trimming removed 1 base from V and 5 bases from J, with 15 bases in between. Germline V gives CDR1 DFQATT, CDR2 SNEGSKA (reference sequence). CDR3 amino acids: CSARVGSAADNEQFF. The CDR3 DNA sequence: TGCAGTGCTAGAGTGGGGAGCGCGGCAGACAATGAGCAGTTCTTC.

The chain combines TRBV3-1 with TRBJ2-7; D unresolved. Matching the DNA end better, TRBJ2-5 makes the J call doubtful. The germline gives CDR1 LGHDT, CDR2 YNNKEL (reference sequence). The CDR3 runs to 11 residues. The CDR3 is CASSATQTQYF. The CDR3 DNA reads as TGTGCCAGCAGCGCGACACAGACCCAGTACTTC.

This clonotype was seen a few times. V is TRBV15 and J is TRBJ2-3, with 8 bases lining up with TRBD2. The CDR3 runs 16 residues. J was trimmed by 4 bases and V by 5 bases; bases with no gene match: 11. The germline V gene encodes CDR1 LNHNV and CDR2 YYDKDF (reference sequence). The CDR3 region is CATSSQTSGRPDTQYF. The CDR3 region has the DNA TGTGCCACCAGCTCCCAAACTAGCGGCAGACCAGATACGCAGTATTTT.

The CDR3 spells CSARGHIINQETQYF. The CDR3, as DNA: TGCAGTGCTAGGGGACATATAATAAACCAAGAGACCCAGTACTTC. This chain uses TRBV20-1 with TRBJ2-7, with TRBD1 as a possible D gene (6 bases). The DNA end favors TRBJ2-5, so the J call may be wrong. This CDR3 region has 15 residues. CDR1 is DFQATT, CDR2 SNEGSKA, per germline (reference sequence).

This clonotype was counted only a few times. The CDR3 reads CSARGKLRGFSYNEQFF. The CDR3 region has the DNA TGCAGTGCTAGAGGGAAACTCAGGGGGTTCTCCTACAATGAGCAGTTCTTC. The chain uses TRBV20-1 and TRBJ2-1, with 7 positions matching TRBD1. V lost 1 base to trimming and J lost 0 bases; unmatched junction nucleotides: 9. Germline CDR1 and CDR2: DFQATT and SNEGSKA (reference sequence). There are 17 residues in the CDR3.

The rearrangement links TRBV20-1 to TRBJ1-2, with a tentative D call TRBD1 (5 bases). This CDR3 has 11 amino acids. Germline V CDR1 and CDR2: DFQATT, SNEGSKA (reference sequence). V dropped 2 bases and J dropped 6 bases, with 7 bases sitting between them. The CDR3 region is CSARKGNGYTF. CDR3 sequence (DNA): TGCAGTGCTAGAAAGGGGAATGGCTACACCTTC.

The V gene is TRBV29-1, the J gene TRBJ2-5, with D unresolved. This CDR3 has 13 amino acids. Germline CDR1 SQVTM, CDR2 ANQGSEA. With 7 bases removed from V and 4 bases from J, the gap between germline ends came to 16 bases. The CDR3 loop reads CSGGRQALETQYF. The CDR3 coding sequence is TGCAGCGGTGGGCGTCAGGCACTAGAGACCCAGTACTTC.

This clonotype showed up many times. This chain joins TRBV7-9 and TRBJ2-5; maybe TRBD2 (6 bases). V was pared by 3 bases and J by 2 bases, with 10 bases between. The CDR3 is 14 amino acids. CDR1 and CDR2 from the germline V gene are SEHNR and FQNEAQ (reference sequence). The CDR3 region has the DNA TGTGCCAGCAGCTTCGGGACTTCACAAGAGACCCAGTACTTC. Amino acids: CASSFGTSQETQYF. The variable domain in full, with the rest retrieved from reference TRBV7-9 and TRBJ2-5, is DTGVSQNPRHKITKRGQNVTFRCDPISEHNRLYWYRQTLGQGPEFLTYFQNEAQLEKSRLLSDRFSAERPKGSFSTLEIQRTEQGDSAMYLCASSFGTSQETQYFGPGTRLLVL.

This rearrangement joins TRBV4-3 to TRBJ2-7; 7 bases line up with TRBD2. Unmatched junction bases numbered 7, after V lost 1 base and J lost 1 base. The germline V gene has CDR1 LGHNA and CDR2 YSLEER. The CDR3 consists of 16 residues. CDR3 loop: CASSQAPRAGSYEQYF. The CDR3, as DNA: TGCGCCAGCAGCCAAGCACCGAGAGCGGGGTCCTACGAGCAGTACTTC.